These 20 T cell receptor beta chains were all obtained from the same sample, sequenced in a study of blood T cells in healthy people across ages. Primers used in a second PCR of roughly 6 to 11 cycles were a sample-barcoded 5' primer and a J-beta primer mix. Using its own MiXCR run on the 5' RACE reads, TCRdb lists one record per CDR3 protein. The sample yields about 1.7 million distinct CDR3 sequences, 28% seen once. The sequencing input was blood. The receptors come from a woman younger than 45 in good health.

The chain has TRBV20-1 and TRBJ2-5; possible D gene TRBD1, 7 bases. This CDR3 has 14 amino acids. Germline V gene data show CDR1 as DFQATT and CDR2 as SNEGSKA (reference sequence). V gave up 2 bases and J gave up 1 base, with 11 bases separating them. CDR3 nucleotide sequence: TGCAGTGCTAGAACAGGGGAGGTCCAAGAGACCCAGTACTTC. This gives the protein CSARTGEVQETQYF.

On this clonotype: One end of the junction fails to match germline, which may point to a read error. V usage is TRBV2 and J usage is TRBJ2-4, with a tentative D call TRBD1 (6 bases). The CDR3 totals 17 residues. Per the germline V gene, CDR1 is SNHLY and CDR2 is FYNNEI. CDR3 coding DNA: TGTGCCAGCAAGAGGGGGACGGCTAGACGAGGCAAAAACATTCGGTACTTC. This sequence encodes CASKRGTARRGKNIRYF.

This clonotype has ten or more counts. The rearrangement links TRBV20-1 to TRBJ2-7; 7 bases map to TRBD1. V lost 6 bases, J lost 4 bases, and 9 bases stayed unmatched. Germline CDR1 and CDR2: DFQATT and SNEGSKA (reference sequence). The length of the CDR3 is 13 residues. The CDR3 reads CSAKTGTVYEQYF. The CDR3 DNA sequence: TGCAGTGCGAAAACCGGGACAGTTTACGAGCAGTACTTC.

In nucleotides, the CDR3 is TGTGCCAGCAGCTTAGAGCCCCGGGCTACTTATGGCTACACCTTC. Protein sequence: CASSLEPRATYGYTF. The V and J genes are TRBV7-2 and TRBJ1-2; D remains ambiguous. The CDR3 is 15 amino acids. V was shortened by 1 base and J by 5 bases, with 14 bases between the two germline ends. Germline V gene lookup returns CDR1 SGHTA and CDR2 FQGNSA.

This clonotype has only a few counts. The genes are TRBV28 and TRBJ2-2; D could derive from TRBD1 or TRBD2 (5 bases each). The CDR3 is made up of 14 amino acids. With 6 bases removed from V and 6 bases from J, the gap between germline ends came to 14 bases. The germline V gene encodes CDR1 MDHEN and CDR2 SYDVKM. CDR3 amino acids: CASSRGGRAGELFF. CDR3 coding DNA: TGTGCCAGCAGCCGTGGGGGACGGGCCGGGGAGCTGTTTTTT.

The chain is built from TRBV20-1 and TRBJ2-6; 9 bases are shared with TRBD1. The CDR3 spans 15 residues. The germline CDR1 and CDR2 sequences are DFQATT and SNEGSKA (reference sequence). CDR3 DNA: TGCCCGGGACAGGGCCCCGTCTCTGGGGCCAACGTCCTGACTTTC. It specifies CPGQGPVSGANVLTF.

The chain combines TRBV24-1 with TRBJ2-3; D possibly matches TRBD1 or TRBD2 (7 bases each). The CDR3 sequence is 15 residues long. Germline V lookup: CDR1 KGHDR, CDR2 SFDVKD. V lost 7 bases and J 0 bases, leaving 13 bases between the germline ends. The CDR3: CATSQGGASTDTQYF. In DNA, the CDR3 is TGTGCCACCAGCCAGGGGGGGGCCAGCACAGATACGCAGTATTTT.

The chain combines TRBV6-5 with TRBJ2-7; D gene ambiguous. This CDR3 is built from 12 residues. V lost 10 bases to trimming and J lost 4 bases, with 14 bases between them. The germline gives CDR1 MNHEY, CDR2 SVGAGI. The chain's CDR3 is CAISADQYEQYF. In nucleotides, the CDR3 is TGTGCCATCAGCGCCGATCAATACGAGCAGTACTTC.

Concerning this clonotype: Mismatch with germline at one junction end may stem from a read error. This chain uses TRBV20-1 with TRBJ2-2; TRBD2 matches 9 bases. CDR1 is DFQATT, CDR2 SNEGSKA, per germline (reference sequence). This CDR3 is built from 14 residues. In DNA, the CDR3 is TGCAGTGCTTCCCTGTTGGGTAATAGCGGGGGGCTGTTTTTT. This translates into CSASLLGNSGGLFF.

The V gene is TRBV5-5, the J gene TRBJ2-1, with 9 positions matching TRBD2. With 2 bases clipped from V and 9 bases from J, the junction kept 12 bases outside the gene matches. Germline CDR1 and CDR2: SGHKS and YYEKEE (reference sequence). This CDR3 has 16 residues. In DNA form, the CDR3 reads TGTGCCAGCAGCTTACAATTAGCGGGAGATGTGTTTGAGCAGTTCTTC. Its translation is CASSLQLAGDVFEQFF.

In its sample, this clonotype was seen many times. The J gene is TRBJ2-7, the V gene TRBV30, with D possibly being TRBD2 (6 bases). Trimming removed 8 bases from V and 0 bases from J, with 17 bases in between. This CDR3 is built from 14 residues. Germline CDR1 GTSNPN, CDR2 SVGIG (reference sequence). The CDR3 nucleotides are TGTGCCGGGGAGACCTCCGGGAGCTCCTACGAGCAGTACTTC. Translating gives CAGETSGSSYEQYF.

The chain carries TRBV6-6 and TRBJ1-5, with TRBD1 as a possible D gene (5 bases). The CDR3 length is 17 residues. Germline loops: CDR1 MNHNY, CDR2 SVGAGI (reference sequence). Trimming took off 5 bases at V and 10 bases at J, with 27 bases between the two ends. The CDR3 DNA is TGTGCCAGCAGTCAGCTACTTGGAGGGGTACCACAACAACCCCAGCATTTT. This codes for CASSQLLGGVPQQPQHF.

This clonotype was found once. V and J are TRBV30 and TRBJ2-7, with D maybe TRBD2 (5 bases). The germline CDR1 and CDR2 sequences are GTSNPN and SVGIG (reference sequence). V lost 2 bases and J 0 bases, leaving 11 bases between the germline ends. The CDR3 length is 14 residues. The DNA for the CDR3 is TGTGCCTGGAGTACGAGGACTTCCTCCTACGAGCAGTACTTC. Encoded protein: CAWSTRTSSYEQYF.

This clonotype came up a few times. The J gene is TRBJ2-1, the V gene TRBV15; TRBD1 matches at 7 bases. From germline, CDR1 is LNHNV and CDR2 YYDKDF (reference sequence). This CDR3 has 17 residues. Trimming cost V 2 bases and J 6 bases; bases outside gene matches: 13. The CDR3 region is CATSRYGVGHRGNEQFF. The CDR3 bases are TGTGCCACCAGCAGATACGGGGTGGGTCACAGGGGCAATGAGCAGTTCTTC.

This clonotype was seen ten or more times. The chain couples TRBV29-1 to TRBJ2-1; TRBD1 matches at 8 bases. Looked up from germline, CDR1 is SQVTM and CDR2 is ANQGSEA. The length of the CDR3 is 12 residues. V shed 6 bases, J shed 8 bases, and the junction held 6 bases outside the gene matches. The chain's CDR3 is CSVQGAEDEQFF. The CDR3, as DNA: TGCAGCGTGCAGGGGGCTGAGGATGAGCAGTTCTTC.

This clonotype appeared a few times. The V gene is TRBV6-5, the J gene TRBJ2-2; no clear D gene. The CDR3 consists of 14 residues. Trimming cost V 6 bases and J 4 bases, with 12 bases left between them. From germline, CDR1 is MNHEY and CDR2 SVGAGI. The CDR3 protein is CASSPLTFTGELFF. DNA for the CDR3: TGTGCCAGCAGCCCACTGACATTCACCGGGGAGCTGTTTTTT.

The chain has TRBV28 and TRBJ1-2; possibly TRBD1 for D (5 bases). V shed 4 bases and J shed 5 bases, with 14 bases lying between them. This CDR3 region has 14 residues. Germline V gives CDR1 MDHEN, CDR2 SYDVKM. The CDR3, as DNA: TGTGCCAGCAGTTCAGCAGGGACCTATTATGGCTACACCTTC. This codes for CASSSAGTYYGYTF.

As concerns this clonotype: The junction does not match germline at one end; this may be a read error. This rearrangement joins TRBV6-5 to TRBJ1-1; 8 bases align to TRBD1. Germline loops: CDR1 MNHEY, CDR2 SVGAGI. This CDR3 is built from 15 residues. In DNA, the CDR3 is TGTGCCAGCAGTTACCTAACAGGGGGTAGCACTGAAACTTTCTTT. Protein: CASSYLTGGSTETFF.

The V call is TRBV28, the J call TRBJ1-1, with D unresolved. V was clipped by 5 bases and J by 12 bases, with 16 bases between them. The CDR3 has 12 amino acids. Germline V gives CDR1 MDHEN, CDR2 SYDVKM. The DNA of the CDR3 is TGTGCCAGCAGTACCCGGACCTCCTGGCCTTTCTTT. Protein sequence: CASSTRTSWPFF.

This clonotype was counted ten times or more. V is TRBV9 and J is TRBJ1-2, with a weak D call TRBD1 (6 bases). The germline V gene has CDR1 SGDLS and CDR2 YYNGEE. The CDR3 loop spans 11 amino acids. Trimming took 5 bases from V and 7 from J, leaving 9 bases between them. This chain's CDR3 is CASSAGVGYTF. CDR3 nucleotides: TGTGCCAGCAGTGCAGGGGTTGGCTACACCTTC. Full variable domain (remainder filled in from reference TRBV9 and TRBJ1-2): DSGVTQTPKHLITATGQRVTLRCSPRSGDLSVYWYQQSLDQGLQFLIQYYNGEERAKGNILERFSAQQFPDLHSELNLSSLELGDSALYFCASSAGVGYTFGSGTRLTVV.